Listed below are T cell receptor beta chains from one sample, sequenced in a study of graft-versus-host responses after intestinal transplantation. Clones were read by immunoSEQ multiplex PCR, and TCRdb kept only the in-frame ones, dropping some. Seen here are 8,000 to 9,500 clones, more than 25% observed once, and the top ten hold about 1.9%. The sample consisted of alloreactive CD8+ T cells from a mixed lymphocyte reaction culture, taken before intestinal transplant. The source of these receptors is a human patient who received an intestinal transplant. Both conserved end residues are trimmed from each CDR3.

>13|TRBJ1-2|TRBV5-1
ASRVRDRGPYGYT
>14|TRBJ1-1|TRBV7-8
ASSSTGYTKNTEAF
>13|TRBJ2-6|TRBV5-1
ASSGGLLGANVLT
>10|TRBJ2-1|TRBV7-2
ASSPTGNEQF
>13|TRBJ1-5|TRBV6-5
ASSTGVDSNQPQH
>11|TRBJ2-7|TRBV7-3
ASSLHPGYEQY
>12|TRBJ1-2|TRBV29-1
SAQPGQGAEGYT
>14|TRBJ2-7|TRBV11-2
ASSLVWGETYYEQY
>14|TRBJ2-5|TRBV7-7
ASSTGPTGSLETQY
>13|TRBJ2-7|TRBV5-4
ASSLEGAASYEQY
>13|TRBJ2-7|TRBV27
ASSPTGGRFYEQY
>13|TRBJ2-7|TRBV19
ASSMGFGGFYEQY
>10|TRBJ2-7|TRBV7-9
ASSWKGDEQY
>14|TRBJ1-1|TRBV5-1
ASRRGFGPMNTEAF
>13|TRBJ2-7|TRBV15
ATSRVPSGKSEQY
>13|TRBJ2-7|TRBV7-8
ASSYSGSGPYEQY
>13|TRBJ2-7|TRBV7-2
ATNPRGGPSYEQY
>13|TRBJ1-1|TRBV7-3
ASSLGPSGGTEAF
>16|TRBJ2-1|TRBV27
ASSLFSPGESIYNEQF
>12|TRBJ1-6|TRBV30
AWSVGAGGNLLH
>14|TRBJ2-7|TRBV5-4
ASSLGGLAGFYEQY
>13|TRBJ2-1|TRBV7-9
ASSLTGGTYNEQF
>14|TRBJ1-4|TRBV28
ASTPTATYVREKLF
>13|TRBJ2-1|TRBV2
ASKEGLAGFNEQF
>10|TRBJ2-7|TRBV27
ASSRQGHEQY
>13|TRBJ2-1|TRBV12-5
ASGLPLAGGNEQF
>14|TRBJ2-1|TRBV19
ASSIVGGATYNEQF
>10|TRBJ2-5|TRBV2
ATADRQETQY
>12|TRBJ2-7|TRBV7-6
ASSLGTGFHEQY
>12|TRBJ1-1|TRBV19
ASSLAGRYTEAF
>12|TRBJ2-7|TRBV27
ASSLRGTFYEQY
>14|TRBJ1-5|TRBV23-1
ASSQFTGAGNQPQH
>13|TRBJ2-3|TRBV4-2
ASSQLARPTDTQY